The rows below give T cell receptor beta chains drawn from one sample of a study of blood T cells in healthy people across ages. TCRdb re-derived calls from the 5' RACE reads in MiXCR, one entry per CDR3 protein. The data contain roughly 1.7 million distinct CDR3 sequences, around 36% of them singletons. The sample comprised blood. These receptors came from a woman between 25 and 40 years old in good health. CDR3s include the opening cysteine and the closing phenylalanine or tryptophan. A D gene is named only where the DNA matches it firmly. Clone size is given for some rows only: seen once, a few or many times, or a class if the clone is expanded.

.	.	TRBV29-1	TRBJ2-2	CSVDDRNTGELFF	TGCAGCGTTGACGACAGGAACACCGGGGAGCTGTTTTTT
TRBD2	.	TRBV2	TRBJ2-1	CASSVLAGGLSEQFF	TGTGCCAGCAGTGTACTAGCGGGGGGCCTGAGTGAGCAGTTCTTC
.	many	TRBV25-1	TRBJ2-1	CASSDRAYNEQFF	TGTGCCAGCAGCGACCGGGCATACAATGAGCAGTTCTTC
.	few	TRBV7-9	TRBJ1-2	CASSAGHRGYTF	TGTGCCAGCAGCGCCGGACACAGGGGCTACACCTTC
.	.	TRBV30	TRBJ2-7	CAWSGTPPVNYEQYF	TGTGCCTGGAGTGGGACACCCCCCGTGAATTACGAGCAGTACTTC
.	.	TRBV5-6	TRBJ2-5	CASHRAAQETQYF	TGTGCCAGTCACAGGGCGGCCCAAGAGACCCAGTACTTC
TRBD1	.	TRBV7-8	TRBJ2-2	CASSTDRGRVATGELFF	TGTGCCAGCAGCACGGACAGGGGGCGGGTTGCCACCGGGGAGCTGTTTTTT
TRBD1	.	TRBV7-9	TRBJ1-1	CASSMTTGGATGAFF	TGTGCCAGCAGCATGACGACAGGGGGCGCAACTGGAGCTTTCTTT
.	.	TRBV18	TRBJ1-2	CASSPYQNPYGYTF	TGTGCCAGCTCACCTTATCAAAATCCTTATGGCTACACCTTC
.	.	TRBV7-2	TRBJ2-2	CASIKEAGGGRGELFF	TGTGCCAGCATAAAGGAGGCAGGGGGAGGACGCGGGGAGCTGTTTTTT
TRBD2	few	TRBV14	TRBJ2-1	CASSQDRGGDYNEQFF	TGTGCCAGCAGCCAAGATCGCGGGGGGGATTACAATGAGCAGTTCTTC
.	few	TRBV6-2/TRBV6-3	TRBJ1-1	CASAGQLLYTEAFF	TGTGCCAGCGCAGGGCAGCTATTATACACTGAAGCTTTCTTT
.	many	TRBV11-2	TRBJ2-5	CASSLAASFGETQYF	TGTGCCAGCAGCTTAGCCGCTAGCTTCGGAGAGACCCAGTACTTC
TRBD2	few	TRBV3-1	TRBJ2-3	CASSLRAGGPADTQYF	TGTGCCAGCAGCTTACGAGCGGGGGGGCCCGCAGATACGCAGTATTTT
.	few	TRBV7-9	TRBJ2-7	CASSLADTYNEQYF	TGTGCCAGCAGCTTAGCCGACACCTACAATGAGCAGTACTTC
.	.	TRBV6-1	TRBJ1-2	CASSVTDLYGYTF	TGTGCCAGCAGTGTGACCGATTTGTATGGCTACACCTTC
TRBD2	many	TRBV29-1	TRBJ2-7	CSVVTSGRREQYF	TGCAGCGTTGTAACTAGCGGGAGACGGGAGCAGTACTTC